Listed below are T cell receptor beta chains from one sample, sequenced in a study of blood T cells in healthy people across ages. TCRdb reprocessed the 5' RACE reads via MiXCR and lists one record per CDR3 protein. This sample carries about 1 million distinct CDR3 sequences, more than 35% of them seen once, and the ten largest clones take about 20%. The sequenced sample was blood. The origin of the receptors is a woman in her sixties or seventies in good health. The CDR3 runs from the conserved cysteine through the conserved F or W. The order of the fields is J gene, V gene, clone size, D gene, CDR3 protein. A D gene is named only where the DNA matches it firmly. The size of a clone is reported for some rows only, either as once, few or many, or as a class for expanded clones.

j_call: TRBJ2-2; v_call: TRBV7-9; clone_size: -; d_call: TRBD2; cdr3_aa: CASSLVAGAAGELFF
j_call: TRBJ1-5; v_call: TRBV5-5; clone_size: -; d_call: -; cdr3_aa: CASSLYVSQPQHF
j_call: TRBJ2-4; v_call: TRBV15; clone_size: -; d_call: -; cdr3_aa: CATSLTKGVREQYF
j_call: TRBJ2-1; v_call: TRBV5-1; clone_size: few; d_call: TRBD1; cdr3_aa: CASSPGTVKNEQFF
j_call: TRBJ2-5; v_call: TRBV25-1; clone_size: -; d_call: TRBD1; cdr3_aa: CASSEYGTDALETQYF
j_call: TRBJ2-3; v_call: TRBV5-1; clone_size: -; d_call: TRBD2; cdr3_aa: CASSPLAGGKDTQYF
j_call: TRBJ2-3; v_call: TRBV29-1; clone_size: few; d_call: TRBD2; cdr3_aa: CSVVSGRESDTQYF
j_call: TRBJ2-1; v_call: TRBV15; clone_size: -; d_call: -; cdr3_aa: CATSRGEGGQFF
j_call: TRBJ2-1; v_call: TRBV15; clone_size: -; d_call: TRBD2; cdr3_aa: CVTSRSGLAGDNEQFF
j_call: TRBJ2-5; v_call: TRBV12-3/TRBV12-4; clone_size: -; d_call: -; cdr3_aa: CASSLGDPRVGETQYF
j_call: TRBJ2-5; v_call: TRBV9; clone_size: -; d_call: -; cdr3_aa: CASSVEAGGQETQYF
j_call: -; v_call: TRBV27; clone_size: -; d_call: TRBD2; cdr3_aa: CASSDWTGASGSVGYEQYF
j_call: TRBJ2-1; v_call: TRBV5-1; clone_size: -; d_call: -; cdr3_aa: CASTPGVGQETQFF
j_call: TRBJ2-1; v_call: TRBV5-1; clone_size: -; d_call: -; cdr3_aa: CASTGDNEQFF
j_call: -; v_call: TRBV3-1; clone_size: -; d_call: -; cdr3_aa: CASSQLPGAVPYEQYF
j_call: TRBJ2-1; v_call: TRBV28; clone_size: few; d_call: -; cdr3_aa: CASSLYTGTGSSYNEQFF
j_call: TRBJ2-3; v_call: TRBV3-1; clone_size: -; d_call: -; cdr3_aa: CASSQDLWTKDTQYF
j_call: TRBJ2-5; v_call: TRBV20-1; clone_size: once; d_call: TRBD2; cdr3_aa: CSAPDSGGGETQYF
j_call: TRBJ2-7; v_call: TRBV12-3/TRBV12-4; clone_size: -; d_call: -; cdr3_aa: CASSLVGLSSYEQYF
j_call: TRBJ2-3; v_call: TRBV9; clone_size: few; d_call: -; cdr3_aa: CASSVTVTDTQYF